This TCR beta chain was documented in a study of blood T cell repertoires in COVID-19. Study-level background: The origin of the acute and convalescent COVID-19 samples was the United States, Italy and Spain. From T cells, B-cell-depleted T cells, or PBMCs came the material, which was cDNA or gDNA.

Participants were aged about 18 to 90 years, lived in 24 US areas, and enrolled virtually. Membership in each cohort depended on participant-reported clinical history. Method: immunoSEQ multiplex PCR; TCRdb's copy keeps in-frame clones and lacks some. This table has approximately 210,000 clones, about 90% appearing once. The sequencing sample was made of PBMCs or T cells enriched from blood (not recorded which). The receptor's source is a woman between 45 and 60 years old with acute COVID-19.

CDR3 sequence: CASSLEGAYNEQFF. In DNA, the CDR3 is TGTGCCAGCAGCTTAGAGGGAGCCTACAATGAGCAGTTCTTC. J is TRBJ2-1 and V is TRBV7-7, with a weak D call TRBD2 (5 bases). From germline, CDR1 is SSHAT and CDR2 FNYEAQ (reference sequence). CDR3 size: 14 residues. Trimming shortened V by 1 base and J by 2 bases, and 6 bases separated the two germline ends.